This TCR beta chain was profiled in a study of control samples from healthy donors and cancer patients. The assay was immunoSEQ multiplex PCR, and TCRdb's table has in-frame clones only and misses some. The table lists about 100,000 clones, around 90% of them singletons. CDR3 length: 14 amino acids. The V and J ends lost 5 bases and 3 bases respectively, with 13 bases between them. The V gene's germline CDR1 is SEHNR and CDR2 FQNEAQ (reference sequence). The origin of this receptor is a man aged 25-45 years in good health. The rearrangement joins TRBV7-9 to TRBJ1-1, with D perhaps matching TRBD1 (5 bases). The specimen was blood. In DNA form, the CDR3 reads TGTGCCAGCAGCCCACTACGGGGGTACACTGAAGCTTTCTTT. Protein sequence: CASSPLRGYTEAFF.